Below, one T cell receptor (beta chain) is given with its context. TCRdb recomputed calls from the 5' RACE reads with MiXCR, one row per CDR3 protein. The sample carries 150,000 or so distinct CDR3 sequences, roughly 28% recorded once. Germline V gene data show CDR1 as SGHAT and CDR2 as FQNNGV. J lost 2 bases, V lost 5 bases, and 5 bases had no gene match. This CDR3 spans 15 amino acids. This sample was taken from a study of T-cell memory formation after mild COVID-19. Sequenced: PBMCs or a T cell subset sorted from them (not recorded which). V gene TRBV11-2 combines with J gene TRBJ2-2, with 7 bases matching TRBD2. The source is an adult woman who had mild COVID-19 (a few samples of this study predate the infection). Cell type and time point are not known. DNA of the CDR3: TGTGCCAGCAGCCCCGGGACTACTAACACCGGGGAGCTGTTTTTT. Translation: CASSPGTTNTGELFF.